The sequence of this TCR beta chain was determined in a study of patients and donors after allogeneic stem cell transplantation. The V end was cut by 1 base, the J end by 3 bases, with 7 bases between. The CDR3 is 15 residues long. The germline V gene encodes CDR1 SGHTA and CDR2 FQGNSA. This clonotype was detected a few times. MiXCR, applied by TCRdb to the RT-PCR reads, yields one record per CDR3 protein. The data contain 200,000 to 250,000 distinct CDR3 sequences, roughly 13% of them singletons. The sequencing sample was made of blood, either unsorted or a sorted T cell fraction (not recorded which). This receptor was obtained from a human donor who was either an allogeneic HSCT recipient or a stem cell or donor lymphocyte infusion donor (not recorded which). It is not recorded whose cells these are; they may come from a transplant donor. The chain has TRBV7-2 and TRBJ2-6; D not certain. For the CDR3, the DNA is TGTGCCAGCAGCTTAGATGGGGTTGGGGCCAACGTCCTGACTTTC. Amino acids: CASSLDGVGANVLTF.